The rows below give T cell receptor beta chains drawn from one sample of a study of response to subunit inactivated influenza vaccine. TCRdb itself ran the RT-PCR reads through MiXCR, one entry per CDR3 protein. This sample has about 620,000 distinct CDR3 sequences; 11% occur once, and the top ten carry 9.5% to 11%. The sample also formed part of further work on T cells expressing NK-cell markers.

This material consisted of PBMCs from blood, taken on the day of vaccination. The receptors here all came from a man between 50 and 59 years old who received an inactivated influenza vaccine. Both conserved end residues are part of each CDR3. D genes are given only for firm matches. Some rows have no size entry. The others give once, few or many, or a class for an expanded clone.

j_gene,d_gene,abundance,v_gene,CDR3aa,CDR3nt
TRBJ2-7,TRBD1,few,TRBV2,CASRKTDRVTYEQYF,TGTGCCAGCAGGAAGACGGACAGGGTAACCTACGAGCAGTACTTC
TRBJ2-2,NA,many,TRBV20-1,CSARKVSTGELFF,TGCAGTGCTAGAAAAGTTTCCACCGGGGAGCTGTTTTTT
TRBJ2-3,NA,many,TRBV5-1,CASSSPDRSTDTQYF,TGCGCCAGCAGCTCCCCGGACCGTAGCACAGATACGCAGTATTTT
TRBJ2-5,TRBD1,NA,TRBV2,CASTPGQGVGKETQYF,TGTGCCAGCACCCCGGGACAGGGGGTAGGGAAAGAGACCCAGTACTTC
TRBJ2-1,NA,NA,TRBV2,CASSERSGSLFF,TGTGCCAGCAGTGAAAGGTCAGGGAGCTTGTTCTTC
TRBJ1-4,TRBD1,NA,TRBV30,CAWIKTGSNEKLFF,TGTGCCTGGATTAAGACAGGGTCTAATGAAAAACTGTTTTTT
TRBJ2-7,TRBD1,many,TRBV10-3,CATAKTGPSYEQYF,TGTGCCACCGCTAAGACAGGGCCCTCCTACGAGCAGTACTTC
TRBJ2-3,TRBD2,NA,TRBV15,CATSTGLAGLITDTQYF,TGTGCCACCAGCACCGGACTAGCGGGATTAATCACAGATACGCAGTATTTT
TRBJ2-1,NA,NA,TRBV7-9,CASSLGGANKDEQFF,TGTGCCAGCAGCTTAGGGGGGGCGAATAAGGATGAGCAGTTCTTC
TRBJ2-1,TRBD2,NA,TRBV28,CASSSSGLPYNEQFF,TGTGCCAGCAGTTCCTCGGGACTACCGTACAATGAGCAGTTCTTC
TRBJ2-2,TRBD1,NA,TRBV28,CASSPLGTGVNTGELFF,TGTGCCAGCAGTCCACTCGGGACAGGGGTGAACACCGGGGAGCTGTTTTTT
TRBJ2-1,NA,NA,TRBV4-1,CASSQDPRGYNEQFF,TGCGCCAGCAGCCAAGATCCCCGGGGATACAATGAGCAGTTCTTC
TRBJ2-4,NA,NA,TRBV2,CASMVEGAVNIQYF,TGTGCCAGCATGGTGGAGGGGGCCGTAAACATTCAGTACTTC
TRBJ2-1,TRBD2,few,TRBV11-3,CASSWGGSGRAYEQFF,TGTGCCAGCAGCTGGGGGGGTAGCGGGAGGGCTTATGAGCAGTTCTTC
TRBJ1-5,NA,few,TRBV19,CASTIGNGVGQPQHF,TGTGCCAGTACCATTGGAAACGGGGTGGGTCAGCCCCAGCATTTT
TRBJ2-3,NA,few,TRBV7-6,CASSLIAFGRTPTDTQYF,TGTGCCAGCAGCTTAATAGCTTTCGGCAGGACTCCCACAGATACGCAGTATTTT
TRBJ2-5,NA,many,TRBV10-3,CAISEGSVGLGETQYF,TGTGCCATCAGTGAGGGGTCGGTGGGCTTGGGAGAGACCCAGTACTTC
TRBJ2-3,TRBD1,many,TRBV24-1,CATSDSPAWDSRDTQYF,TGTGCCACCAGTGATTCCCCCGCGTGGGACAGTAGAGATACGCAGTATTTT
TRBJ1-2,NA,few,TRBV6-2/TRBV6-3,CASSYFRSTGYYGYTF,TGTGCCAGCAGTTACTTCCGGTCGACAGGCTACTATGGCTACACCTTC
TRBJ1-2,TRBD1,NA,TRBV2,CASSPLTGEYGYTF,TGTGCCAGCAGCCCTTTAACAGGGGAGTATGGCTACACCTTC
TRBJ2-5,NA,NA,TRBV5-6,CASSPVSRSQETQYF,TGTGCCAGCAGCCCGGTCAGCCGAAGTCAGGAGACCCAGTACTTC
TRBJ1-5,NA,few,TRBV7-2,CASASQGSLNQPQHF,TGTGCCAGCGCGTCACAGGGTTCACTAAACCAGCCCCAGCATTTT
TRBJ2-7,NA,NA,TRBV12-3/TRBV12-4,CASSLAERPYEQYF,TGTGCCAGCAGTTTGGCCGAGAGACCCTACGAGCAGTACTTC
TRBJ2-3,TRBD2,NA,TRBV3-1,CASRNSGSDTQYF,TGTGCCAGCCGGAATAGCGGGAGCGATACGCAGTATTTT
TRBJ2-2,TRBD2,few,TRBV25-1,CASSDSSGRAAGELFF,TGTGCCAGCAGTGATAGTAGCGGGAGGGCCGCCGGGGAGCTGTTTTTT
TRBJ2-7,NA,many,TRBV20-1,CSARDPRSILNEQYF,TGCAGTGCCCGGGACCCTCGGAGCATTTTGAACGAGCAGTACTTC
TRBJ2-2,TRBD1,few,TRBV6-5,CASSYSAGGWTGELFF,TGTGCCAGCAGTTACTCGGCAGGGGGCTGGACCGGGGAGCTGTTTTTT
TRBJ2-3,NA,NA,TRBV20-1,CSGESRRESSTDTQYF,TGCAGTGGGGAGTCTAGAAGGGAATCTAGCACAGATACGCAGTATTTT
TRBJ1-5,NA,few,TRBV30,CAWSAGTQAAQHF,TGTGCCTGGAGTGCAGGGACCCAGGCAGCCCAGCATTTT
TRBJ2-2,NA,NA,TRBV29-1,CSVVWSSSGELFF,TGCAGCGTTGTTTGGAGTAGCTCCGGGGAGCTGTTTTTT
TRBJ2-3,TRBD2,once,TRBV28,CASSSLAGVFTDTQYF,TGTGCCAGCAGTTCGCTAGCGGGGGTTTTTACAGATACGCAGTATTTT
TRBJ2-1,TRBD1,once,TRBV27,CASSLSSGQVGNEQFF,TGTGCCAGCAGTCTTAGTTCGGGACAGGTTGGCAATGAGCAGTTCTTC
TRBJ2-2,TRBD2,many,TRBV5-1,CASSFAGTSDTGELFF,TGCGCCAGCAGCTTCGCCGGGACTAGCGACACCGGGGAGCTGTTTTTT
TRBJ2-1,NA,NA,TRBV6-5,CASSLIGGEQFF,TGTGCCAGCAGCCTTATCGGGGGTGAGCAGTTCTTC
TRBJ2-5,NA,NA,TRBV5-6,CASSLINRELQETQYF,TGTGCCAGCAGCTTGATAAACAGGGAGCTACAAGAGACCCAGTACTTC
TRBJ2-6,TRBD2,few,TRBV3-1,CASSQRLADSGANVLTF,TGTGCCAGCAGCCAAAGACTAGCCGACTCTGGGGCCAACGTCCTGACTTTC
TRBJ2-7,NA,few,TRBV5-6,CASSLGVSAPYSYEQYF,TGTGCCAGCAGCTTGGGGGTTTCGGCACCTTACTCCTACGAGCAGTACTTC
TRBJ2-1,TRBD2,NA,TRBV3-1,CASSPRLAGFRNEQFF,TGTGCCAGCAGCCCTAGACTAGCGGGGTTTCGCAATGAGCAGTTCTTC
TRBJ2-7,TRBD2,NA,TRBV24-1,CATRSSGSHEQYF,TGTGCCACCAGGTCTAGCGGGAGCCACGAGCAGTACTTC
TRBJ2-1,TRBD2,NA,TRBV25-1,CASSVLAGADNEQFF,TGTGCCAGCAGTGTTTTAGCGGGGGCGGACAATGAGCAGTTCTTC
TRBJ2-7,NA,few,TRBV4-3,CASSQEIGRGYEQYF,TGCGCCAGCAGCCAAGAAATAGGCAGAGGCTACGAGCAGTACTTC
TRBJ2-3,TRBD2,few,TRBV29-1,CSTRGLGEPDTQYF,TGCAGCACCAGAGGACTAGGGGAACCAGATACGCAGTATTTT